This T cell receptor beta chain was sequenced during a study of blood T cells in healthy people across ages. The CDR3 has 15 residues. Per germline, CDR1 DFQATT and CDR2 SNEGSKA (reference sequence). V lost 4 bases, J lost 9 bases, and 14 bases stayed unmatched. Then a second PCR, running about 6 to 11 cycles, was carried out with a sample-barcoded 5' primer and a J-beta primer mix. MiXCR, applied by TCRdb to the 5' RACE reads, yields one record per CDR3 protein. The data hold about 970,000 distinct CDR3 sequences, with 45% to 60% observed a single time. J is TRBJ2-7 and V is TRBV20-1, with 11 bases identical to TRBD2. The receptor comes from a woman aged 60-75 years in good health. Sequencing input: blood. CDR3 nucleotide sequence: TGCAGTGCTAAGTCGGAGACTAGCGGGACATTCGGGCAGTACTTC. Protein sequence: CSAKSETSGTFGQYF.